The 10 T cell receptor beta chains below were found in one sample sequenced in a study of T cells in Graves' hyperthyroidism and ophthalmopathy. There were TCR beta CDR3 regions amplified from RNA transcripts. HTBI primers were the set used in a first-round RT-PCR of the TCR CDR3. TCRdb reprocessed the multiplex PCR reads with MiXCR, giving one entry per CDR3 protein. The table records 490,000 or so distinct CDR3 sequences, 22% of them present only once. Sequenced input: blood. These receptors were collected from a woman in her 70s with Graves' ophthalmopathy.

This clonotype has more than one count but fewer than ten. The rearrangement joins TRBV20-1 to TRBJ2-3, with D perhaps TRBD2 (6 bases). The CDR3 is 15 residues long. Germline values: CDR1 DFQATT, CDR2 SNEGSKA (reference sequence). The V end lost 6 bases, the J end lost 4 bases, and 20 bases lay between the germline ends. The CDR3 loop is CSAQSGPLGADTQYF. Written as DNA, the CDR3 is TGCAGTGCCCAAAGCGGGCCTTTAGGGGCAGATACGCAGTATTTT.

CDR3 sequence: CASSTGPTHTEAFF. CDR3 sequence (DNA): TGTGCCAGTAGTACAGGACCTACCCACACTGAAGCTTTCTTT. The chain has TRBV19 and TRBJ1-1; D unclear. V gave up 4 bases and J gave up 3 bases, with 12 bases separating them. Germline V gives CDR1 LNHDA, CDR2 SQIVND (reference sequence). This CDR3 region has 14 residues.

The CDR3 region is CASSPRGSGRVGEQFF. CDR3 bases: TGTGCCAGCAGCCCCCGGGGTAGCGGGAGAGTTGGTGAGCAGTTCTTC. The chain combines TRBV13 with TRBJ2-1; 9 positions agree with TRBD2. Germline trimming cut 5 bases from V and 9 bases from J; bases unmatched to any gene: 14. The CDR3 is made up of 16 amino acids. CDR1 is PRHDT, CDR2 FYEKMQ, per germline (reference sequence).

A few counts support this clonotype. The V gene is TRBV6-2 or TRBV6-3, the J gene TRBJ2-1, with TRBD2 matching over 8 bases. Looked up from germline, CDR1 is MNHEY and CDR2 is SVGEGT. The CDR3 totals 13 residues. V shed 5 bases and J 9 bases; nucleotides not matched to a gene: 6. The DNA of the CDR3 is TGTGCCAGCAGTGACGGGAGGGCGGTTGAGCAGTTCTTC. Translated: CASSDGRAVEQFF.

J is TRBJ1-5 and V is TRBV30; TRBD1 matches at 7 bases. The CDR3 consists of 14 residues. Germline loops: CDR1 GTSNPN, CDR2 SVGIG (reference sequence). V was clipped by 2 bases and J by 5 bases; unmatched bases: 6. The CDR3: CAWSFGRGHQPQHF. CDR3 in DNA: TGTGCCTGGAGTTTCGGTAGGGGGCATCAGCCCCAGCATTTT.

The J gene is TRBJ2-1, the V gene TRBV24-1, with TRBD2 matching 15 bases. Germline assignment: CDR1 KGHDR and CDR2 SFDVKD. The CDR3 spans 17 residues. The J segment lost 9 bases and the V segment lost 3 bases, leaving 8 bases of the junction unmatched. The chain's CDR3 is CATSDARPGLAGGEQFF. For the CDR3, the DNA is TGTGCCACCAGTGATGCCCGGCCGGGACTAGCGGGAGGTGAGCAGTTCTTC.

This chain uses TRBV9 with TRBJ2-3, with 7 nucleotides matching TRBD2. With V trimmed by 3 bases and J by 7 bases, 5 bases remained unmatched. This CDR3 region has 13 residues. Per the germline V gene, CDR1 is SGDLS and CDR2 is YYNGEE. The CDR3: CASSAISGNTQYF. The CDR3 nucleotides are TGTGCCAGCAGCGCCATAAGCGGGAATACGCAGTATTTT.

The genes are TRBV10-1 and TRBJ1-1; D ambiguous. The CDR3 loop spans 13 amino acids. CDR1 is WNHNN, CDR2 SYGVQD, per germline (reference sequence). Trimming took off 3 bases at V and 2 bases at J, with 7 bases between the two ends. The CDR3 sequence: CASSEKLNTEAFF. CDR3 DNA: TGCGCCAGCAGTGAAAAGCTCAACACTGAAGCTTTCTTT.

The chain has TRBV20-1 and TRBJ2-1; TRBD2 agrees at 9 bases. The CDR3 is 12 amino acids. The V gene's germline CDR1 is DFQATT and CDR2 SNEGSKA (reference sequence). The CDR3, as DNA: TGCAGAGCCGCGGGAGGGCACAATGAGCAGTTCTTC. The encoded protein is CRAAGGHNEQFF.

This clonotype was detected ten times or more. The rearrangement links TRBV2 to TRBJ2-2; 7 nucleotides agree with TRBD1. Trimming removed 2 bases from V and 4 bases from J; junction bases left unmatched: 4. Germline V gene lookup returns CDR1 SNHLY and CDR2 FYNNEI. The CDR3 consists of 15 residues. The CDR3 nucleotides are TGTGCCAGCAGTGAATTGCCAGGGGGCACCGGGGAGCTGTTTTTT. Translation gives CASSELPGGTGELFF.